This T cell receptor beta chain was found in a study of CD8 T cells in Susac syndrome. After extraction with the RNeasy kit, about 0.45 to 1 ug of the RNA was reverse transcribed using random hexamers. Each CDR3 protein gets one entry after TCRdb re-called the immunoSEQ multiplex PCR reads with MiXCR. The repertoire has more than 250,000 distinct CDR3 sequences, about 90% of them found once; the top ten carry roughly 0.064%. Per the germline V gene, CDR1 is SQVTM and CDR2 is ANQGSEA. The CDR3 contains 14 residues. As for this clonotype: At one of its ends the junction is not consistent with the germline gene, which may arise from a read error.

TCR beta was sequenced from blood CD8+ and CD4+ T cells. J is TRBJ1-1 and V is TRBV29-1; D gene ambiguous. Sequencing was performed on CD4+ T cells from PBMCs. This TCR was sampled from a human donor with multiple sclerosis. The CDR3 sequence is CSVDKGMRNTEAFF. CDR3 DNA: TGCAGCGTTGACAAAGGGATGAGGAACACTGAGGCTTTCTTT.